Here is one T cell receptor (beta chain) with its context. The immunoSEQ assay was v3.0, run at survey level. Measured with immunoSEQ multiplex PCR; TCRdb has only the in-frame clones, and not every one. The sample records about 34,000 clones, 94% being singletons. J lost 7 bases, V lost 0 bases, and 0 bases had no gene match. The CDR3 covers 14 residues. CDR1 ENHRY and CDR2 SYGVKD come from the germline V gene. The sample originates from a study of long-term antiretroviral therapy in people with HIV. This clonotype was obtained from a woman between 50 and 59 years old with HIV. Sequences were derived from unsorted PBMCs, sampled around 5.5 years after starting antiretroviral therapy. The chain carries TRBV10-3 and TRBJ1-4; TRBD1 agrees at 9 bases. The CDR3 here is CAISESGQGEKLFF. CDR3 coding DNA: TGTGCCATCAGTGAGTCGGGACAGGGTGAAAAACTGTTTTTT.